The entry below describes one T cell receptor (beta chain). Antigen unknown. This record belongs to a study of vaccination and CD4 T cells after COVID-19. Germline V gives CDR1 DFQATT, CDR2 SNEGSKA (reference sequence). J was trimmed by 4 bases and V by 3 bases; bases with no gene match: 17. The CDR3 consists of 17 residues. The Oncomine TCR Beta short-read assay generated sequence data from the DNA of cultured CD4+ T cells. MiXCR, run by TCRdb on the PCR reads, gives a single entry per CDR3 protein. This table holds 18,000 or so distinct CDR3 sequences, more than 55% found once. Indicated treatment: roughly 10-day PBMC culture with coronavirus spike peptide pools or control peptides (ViraFEST assay).

Specimen: CD4+ T cells from blood, cultured in vitro. The chain uses TRBV20-1 and TRBJ2-5, with TRBD1 identical over 7 bases. The receptor was isolated from a human donor who had recovered from COVID-19. This CDR3 reads CSASGMRGRLRPETQYF. The CDR3 DNA sequence: TGCAGTGCTAGCGGAATGAGGGGGCGGCTGAGGCCAGAGACCCAGTACTTC.